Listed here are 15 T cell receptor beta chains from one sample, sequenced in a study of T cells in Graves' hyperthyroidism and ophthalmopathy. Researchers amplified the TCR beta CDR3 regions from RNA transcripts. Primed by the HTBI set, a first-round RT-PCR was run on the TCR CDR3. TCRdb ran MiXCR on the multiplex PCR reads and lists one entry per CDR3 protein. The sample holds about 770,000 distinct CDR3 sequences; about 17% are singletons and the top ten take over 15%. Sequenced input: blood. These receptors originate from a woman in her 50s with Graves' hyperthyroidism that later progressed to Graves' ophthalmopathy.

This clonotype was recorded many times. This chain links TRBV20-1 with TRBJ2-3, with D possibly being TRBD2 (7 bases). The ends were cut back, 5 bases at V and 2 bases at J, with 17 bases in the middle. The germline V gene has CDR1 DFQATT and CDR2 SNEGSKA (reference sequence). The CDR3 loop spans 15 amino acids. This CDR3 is CSADARGGNTDTQYF. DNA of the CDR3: TGCAGTGCTGACGCAAGGGGGGGCAACACAGATACGCAGTATTTT.

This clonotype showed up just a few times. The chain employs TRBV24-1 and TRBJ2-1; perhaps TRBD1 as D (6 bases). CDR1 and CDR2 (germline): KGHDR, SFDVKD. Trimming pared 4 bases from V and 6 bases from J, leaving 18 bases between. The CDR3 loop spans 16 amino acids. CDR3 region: CATSDRQAVLSNEQFF. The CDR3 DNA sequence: TGTGCCACCAGTGACCGACAGGCCGTCCTGTCCAATGAGCAGTTCTTC.

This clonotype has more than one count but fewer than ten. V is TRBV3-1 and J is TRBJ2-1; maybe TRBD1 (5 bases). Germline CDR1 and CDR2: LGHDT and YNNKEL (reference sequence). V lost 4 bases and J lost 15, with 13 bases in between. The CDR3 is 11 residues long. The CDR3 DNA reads TGTGCCAGCAGCCTTATGGGGCCGCTGTTCTTC. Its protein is CASSLMGPLFF.

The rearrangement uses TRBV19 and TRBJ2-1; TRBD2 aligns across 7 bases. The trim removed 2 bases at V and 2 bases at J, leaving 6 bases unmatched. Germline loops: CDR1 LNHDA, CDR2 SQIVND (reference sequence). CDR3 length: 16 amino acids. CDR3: CASSIKLGLTYNEQFF. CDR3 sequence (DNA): TGTGCCAGTAGTATAAAATTGGGACTAACCTACAATGAGCAGTTCTTC. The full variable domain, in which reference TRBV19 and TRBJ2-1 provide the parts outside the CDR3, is DGGITQSPKYLFRKEGQNVTLSCEQNLNHDAMYWYRQDPGQGLRLIYYSQIVNDFQKGDIAEGYSVSREKKESFPLTVTSAQKNPTAFYLCASSIKLGLTYNEQFFGPGTRLTVL.

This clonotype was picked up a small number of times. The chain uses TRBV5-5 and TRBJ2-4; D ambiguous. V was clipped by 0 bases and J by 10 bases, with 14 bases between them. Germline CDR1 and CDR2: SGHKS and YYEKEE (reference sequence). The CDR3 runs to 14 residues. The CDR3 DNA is TGTGCCAGCAGCTTGGAGGCTGGCCCTGGAATTCAGTACTTC. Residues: CASSLEAGPGIQYF.

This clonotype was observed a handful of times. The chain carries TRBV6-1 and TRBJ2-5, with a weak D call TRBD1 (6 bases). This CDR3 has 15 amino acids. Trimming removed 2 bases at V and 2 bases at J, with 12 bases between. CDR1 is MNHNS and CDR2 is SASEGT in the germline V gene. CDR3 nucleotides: TGTGCCAGCAGTGAACAGGGGACCCCTCAAGAGACCCAGTACTTC. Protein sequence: CASSEQGTPQETQYF.

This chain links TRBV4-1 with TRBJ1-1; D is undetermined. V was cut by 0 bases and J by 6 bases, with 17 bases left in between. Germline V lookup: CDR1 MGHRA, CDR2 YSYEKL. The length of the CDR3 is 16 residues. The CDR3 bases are TGCGCCAGCAGCCAAGATAGGAGCAGCACGGAGGCTGAAGCTTTCTTT. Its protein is CASSQDRSSTEAEAFF.

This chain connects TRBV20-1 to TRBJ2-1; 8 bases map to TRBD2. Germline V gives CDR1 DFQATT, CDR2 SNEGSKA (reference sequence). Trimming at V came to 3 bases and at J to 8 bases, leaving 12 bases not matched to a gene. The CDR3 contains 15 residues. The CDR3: CSARTGLDGSYEQFF. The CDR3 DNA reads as TGCAGTGCTAGGACGGGACTAGATGGCTCTTATGAGCAGTTCTTC.

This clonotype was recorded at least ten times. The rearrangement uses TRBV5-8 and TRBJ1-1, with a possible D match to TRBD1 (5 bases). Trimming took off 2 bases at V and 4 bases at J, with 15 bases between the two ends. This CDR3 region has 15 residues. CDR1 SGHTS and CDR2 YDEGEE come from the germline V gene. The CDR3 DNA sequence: TGTGCCAGCAGCTTTCTCGGAGGGGCGGCCACTGAAGCTTTCTTT. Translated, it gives CASSFLGGAATEAFF.

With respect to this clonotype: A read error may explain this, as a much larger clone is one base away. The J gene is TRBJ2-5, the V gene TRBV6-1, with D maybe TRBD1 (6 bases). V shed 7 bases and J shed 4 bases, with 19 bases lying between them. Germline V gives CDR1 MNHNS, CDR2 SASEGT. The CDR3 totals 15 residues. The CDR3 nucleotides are TGTGCCAGCACCGGCGGGTGGGGGCCGTCAGAGACCCAGTACTTC. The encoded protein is CASTGGWGPSETQYF.

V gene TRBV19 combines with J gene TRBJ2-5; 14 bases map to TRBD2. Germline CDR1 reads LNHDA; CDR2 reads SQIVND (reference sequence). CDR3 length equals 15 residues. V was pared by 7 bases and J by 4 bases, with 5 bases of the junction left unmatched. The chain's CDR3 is CASTGTSGGRETQYF. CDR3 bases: TGTGCCAGTACCGGGACTAGCGGGGGTAGAGAGACCCAGTACTTC.

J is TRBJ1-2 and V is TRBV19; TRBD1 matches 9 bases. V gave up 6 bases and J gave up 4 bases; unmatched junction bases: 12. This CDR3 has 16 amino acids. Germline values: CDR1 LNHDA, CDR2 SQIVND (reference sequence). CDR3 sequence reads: CASSDIGDRGTYGYTF. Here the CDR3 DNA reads TGTGCCAGTAGCGATATTGGAGACAGGGGGACCTATGGCTACACCTTC.

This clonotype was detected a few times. The DNA for the CDR3 is TGTGCCAGTAGTGCAATCAGGGGTGGGACTGAAGCTTTCTTT. Translated, it gives CASSAIRGGTEAFF. The chain joins TRBV19 to TRBJ1-1; a possible D gene is TRBD1 (6 bases). Germline CDR1 LNHDA, CDR2 SQIVND (reference sequence). The V end was cut by 5 bases, the J end by 5 bases, with 15 bases between. The CDR3 has 14 amino acids.

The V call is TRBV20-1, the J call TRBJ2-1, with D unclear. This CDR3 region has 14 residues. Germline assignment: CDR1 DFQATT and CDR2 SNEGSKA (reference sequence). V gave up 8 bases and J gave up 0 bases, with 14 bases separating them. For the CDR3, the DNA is TGCAGTCTTGTATCTACCCGCTCCTACAATGAGCAGTTCTTC. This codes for CSLVSTRSYNEQFF.

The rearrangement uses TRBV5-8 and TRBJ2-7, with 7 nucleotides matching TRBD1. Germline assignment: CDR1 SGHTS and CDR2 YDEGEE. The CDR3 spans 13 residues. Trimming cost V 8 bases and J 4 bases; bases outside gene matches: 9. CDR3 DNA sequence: TGTGCCAGGGGCAACAGGGGTAGTTACGAGCAGTACTTC. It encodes CARGNRGSYEQYF.